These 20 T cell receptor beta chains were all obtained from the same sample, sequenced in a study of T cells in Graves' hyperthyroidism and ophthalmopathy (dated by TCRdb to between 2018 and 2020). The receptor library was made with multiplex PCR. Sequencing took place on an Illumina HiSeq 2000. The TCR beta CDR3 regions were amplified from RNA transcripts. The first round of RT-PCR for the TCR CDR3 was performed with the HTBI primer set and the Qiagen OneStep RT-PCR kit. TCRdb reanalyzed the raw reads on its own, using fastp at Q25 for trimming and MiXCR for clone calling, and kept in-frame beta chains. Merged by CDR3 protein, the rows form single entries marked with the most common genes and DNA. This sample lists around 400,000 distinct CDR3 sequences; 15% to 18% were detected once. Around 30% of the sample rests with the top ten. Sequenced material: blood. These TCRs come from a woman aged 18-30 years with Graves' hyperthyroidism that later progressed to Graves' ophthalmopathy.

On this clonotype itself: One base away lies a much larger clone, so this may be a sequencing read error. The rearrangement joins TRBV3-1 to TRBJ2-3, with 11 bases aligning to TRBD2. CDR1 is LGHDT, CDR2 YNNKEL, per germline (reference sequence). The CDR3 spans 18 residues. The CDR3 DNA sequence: TGTGCCAGCAGCCTTAGCGGGAGGGGCCTTCGTAGCACAGATACGCGGTATTTT. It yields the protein CASSLSGRGLRSTDTRYF.

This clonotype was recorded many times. The CDR3 spells CASSPRARNGYTF. CDR3 nucleotides: TGTGCCAGCAGTCCCAGGGCGCGGAATGGCTACACCTTC. J is TRBJ1-2 and V is TRBV6-1, with D perhaps TRBD1 (5 bases). The CDR3 totals 13 residues. Germline CDR1 reads MNHNS; CDR2 reads SASEGT. The V and J ends lost 5 bases and 6 bases respectively, with 13 bases between them.

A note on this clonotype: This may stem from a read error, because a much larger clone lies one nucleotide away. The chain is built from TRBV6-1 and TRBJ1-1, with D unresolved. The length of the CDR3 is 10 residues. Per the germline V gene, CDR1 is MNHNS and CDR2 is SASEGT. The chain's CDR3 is CASSDTEASF. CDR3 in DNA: TGTGCCAGCAGTGACACTGAAGCTTCCTTT.

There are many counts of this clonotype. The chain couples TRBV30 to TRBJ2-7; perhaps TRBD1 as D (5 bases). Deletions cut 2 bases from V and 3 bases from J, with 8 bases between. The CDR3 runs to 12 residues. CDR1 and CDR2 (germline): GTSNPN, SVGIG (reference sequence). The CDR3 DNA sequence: TGTGCCTGGAGTATTCAGGGCTACGAGCAGTACTTC. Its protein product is CAWSIQGYEQYF. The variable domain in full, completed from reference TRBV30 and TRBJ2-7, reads SQTIHQWPATLVQPVGSPLSLECTVEGTSNPNLYWYRQAAGRGLQLLFYSVGIGQISSEVPQNLSASRPQDRQFILSSKKLLLSDSGFYLCAWSIQGYEQYFGPGTRLTVT.

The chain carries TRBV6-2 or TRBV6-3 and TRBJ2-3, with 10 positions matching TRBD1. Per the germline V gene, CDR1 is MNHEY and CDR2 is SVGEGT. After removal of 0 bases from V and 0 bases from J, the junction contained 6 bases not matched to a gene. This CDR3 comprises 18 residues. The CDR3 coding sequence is TGTGCCAGCAGTTACTCTAGACAGGGGGCGCAGAGCACAGATACGCAGTATTTT. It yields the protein CASSYSRQGAQSTDTQYF.

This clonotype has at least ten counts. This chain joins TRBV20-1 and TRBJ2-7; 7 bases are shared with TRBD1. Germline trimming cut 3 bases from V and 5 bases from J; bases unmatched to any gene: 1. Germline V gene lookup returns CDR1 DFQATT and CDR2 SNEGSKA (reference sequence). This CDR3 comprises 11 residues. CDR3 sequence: CSASRGHEQYF. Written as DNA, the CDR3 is TGCAGTGCTAGTAGGGGGCACGAGCAGTACTTC.

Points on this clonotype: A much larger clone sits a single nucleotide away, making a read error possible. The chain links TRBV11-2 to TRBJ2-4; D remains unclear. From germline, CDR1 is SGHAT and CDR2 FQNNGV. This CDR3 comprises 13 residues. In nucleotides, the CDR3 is TGTGCCAGCAGCTTTAACGCCAAAAACATTCGGTACTTC. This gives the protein CASSFNAKNIRYF.

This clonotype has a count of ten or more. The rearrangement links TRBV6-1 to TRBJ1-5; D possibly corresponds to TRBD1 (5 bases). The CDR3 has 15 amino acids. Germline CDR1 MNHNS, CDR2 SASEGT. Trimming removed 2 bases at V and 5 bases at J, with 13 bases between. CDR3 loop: CASSESVEGYQPQHF. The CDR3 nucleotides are TGTGCCAGCAGTGAAAGCGTTGAGGGGTATCAGCCCCAGCATTTT.

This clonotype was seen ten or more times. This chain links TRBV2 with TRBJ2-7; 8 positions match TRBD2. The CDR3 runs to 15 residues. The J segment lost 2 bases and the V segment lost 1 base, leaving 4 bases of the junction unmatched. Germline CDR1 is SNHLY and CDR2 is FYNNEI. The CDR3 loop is CASSEGLAGTYEQYF. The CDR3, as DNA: TGTGCCAGCAGTGAAGGTCTAGCGGGTACCTACGAGCAGTACTTC.

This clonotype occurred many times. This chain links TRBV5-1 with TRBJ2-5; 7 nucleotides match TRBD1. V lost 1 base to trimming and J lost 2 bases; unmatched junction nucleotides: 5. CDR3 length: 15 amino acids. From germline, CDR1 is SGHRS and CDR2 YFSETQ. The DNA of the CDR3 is TGCGCCAGCAGCTTGAGCGAGGGACAGCAAGAGACCCAGTACTTC. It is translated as CASSLSEGQQETQYF.

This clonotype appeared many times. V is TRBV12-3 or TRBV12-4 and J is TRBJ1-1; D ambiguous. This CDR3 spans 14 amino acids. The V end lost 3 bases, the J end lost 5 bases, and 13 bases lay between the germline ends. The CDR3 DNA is TGTGCCAGCAGTTTGGCAATCCGAGGGACTGAAGCTTTCTTT. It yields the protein CASSLAIRGTEAFF.

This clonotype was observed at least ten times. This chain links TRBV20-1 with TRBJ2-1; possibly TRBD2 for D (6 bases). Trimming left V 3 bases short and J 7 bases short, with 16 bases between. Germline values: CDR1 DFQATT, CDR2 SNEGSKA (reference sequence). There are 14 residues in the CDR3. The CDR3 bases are TGCAGTGCTAGTGCGGGACCCCGGGGGAATGAGCAGTTCTTC. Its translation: CSASAGPRGNEQFF.

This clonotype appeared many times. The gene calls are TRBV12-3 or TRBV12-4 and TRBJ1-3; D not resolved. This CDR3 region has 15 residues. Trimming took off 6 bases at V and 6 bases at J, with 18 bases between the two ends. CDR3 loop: CASSFPRRSQNTIYF. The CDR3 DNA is TGTGCCAGCAGCTTCCCCCGCAGGTCCCAAAACACCATATATTTT.

CDR3 in DNA: TGCAGTGCTAGAGCGGCGGTCAATCAGCCCCAGCATTTT. Protein: CSARAAVNQPQHF. V usage is TRBV20-1 and J usage is TRBJ1-5; D is unclear. Germline V gene lookup returns CDR1 DFQATT and CDR2 SNEGSKA (reference sequence). Trimming left V 1 base short and J 3 bases short, with 7 bases between. The CDR3 spans 13 residues.

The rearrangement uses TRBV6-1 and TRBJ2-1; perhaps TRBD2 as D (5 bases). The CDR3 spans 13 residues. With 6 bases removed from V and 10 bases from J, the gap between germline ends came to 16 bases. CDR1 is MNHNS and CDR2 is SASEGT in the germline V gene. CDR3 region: CASRPSSSGEQFF. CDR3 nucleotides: TGTGCCAGCAGGCCCTCCTCATCGGGGGAGCAGTTCTTC.

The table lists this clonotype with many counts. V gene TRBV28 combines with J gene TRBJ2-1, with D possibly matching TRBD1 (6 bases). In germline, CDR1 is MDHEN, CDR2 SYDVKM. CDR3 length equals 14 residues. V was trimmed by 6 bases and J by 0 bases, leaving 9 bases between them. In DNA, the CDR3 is TGTGCCAGCAGCCGGGACACCTCCTACAATGAGCAGTTCTTC. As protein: CASSRDTSYNEQFF. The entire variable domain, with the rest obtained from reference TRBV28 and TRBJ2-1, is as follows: DVKVTQSSRYLVKRTGEKVFLECVQDMDHENMFWYRQDPGLGLRLIYFSYDVKMKEKGDIPEGYSVSREKKERFSLILESASTNQTSMYLCASSRDTSYNEQFFGPGTRLTVL.

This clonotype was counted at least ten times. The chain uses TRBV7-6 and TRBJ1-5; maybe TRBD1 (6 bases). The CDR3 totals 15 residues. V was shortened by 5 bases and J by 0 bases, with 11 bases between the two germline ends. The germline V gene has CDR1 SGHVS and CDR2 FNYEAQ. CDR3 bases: TGTGCCAGCAGCCCGGACAGTCTTAGCAATCAGCCCCAGCATTTT. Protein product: CASSPDSLSNQPQHF.

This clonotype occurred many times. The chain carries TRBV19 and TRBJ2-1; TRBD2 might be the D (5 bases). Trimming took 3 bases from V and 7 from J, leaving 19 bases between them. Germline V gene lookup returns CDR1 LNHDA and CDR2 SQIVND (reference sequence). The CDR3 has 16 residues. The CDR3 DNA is TGTGCCAGTAGTATCCGGGCGGGTAGGCCGGAAAATGAGCAGTTCTTC. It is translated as CASSIRAGRPENEQFF.

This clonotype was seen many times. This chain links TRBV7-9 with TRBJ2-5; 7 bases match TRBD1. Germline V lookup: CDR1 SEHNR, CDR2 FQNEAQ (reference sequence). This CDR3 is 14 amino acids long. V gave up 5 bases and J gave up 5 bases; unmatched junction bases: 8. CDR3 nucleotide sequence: TGTGCCAGCAGCCCGACAGGGTATGGTGAGACCCAGTACTTC. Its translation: CASSPTGYGETQYF.

CDR3 DNA sequence: TGCGCCAGCGGCCTCAGGCTAGCGGGATACAATGAGCAGTTCTTC. It specifies CASGLRLAGYNEQFF. The rearrangement links TRBV4-1 to TRBJ2-1; 9 bases match TRBD2. The trim removed 8 bases at V and 4 bases at J, leaving 9 bases unmatched. CDR1 is MGHRA, CDR2 YSYEKL, per germline. The CDR3 spans 15 residues.